Below, 5 T cell receptor beta chains from the same sample are listed, as sequenced in a study of spatial heterogeneity in lung cancer. TCRdb called the 5' RACE reads again in MiXCR, with one record for every CDR3 protein. This sample has about 8,100 distinct CDR3 sequences, with approximately 12% found just once. These receptors' targets are unknown. Time point indicated: sample taken at primary tumor resection. Findings and caveats of the study: Tumoral mutation counts were tracked by counts of expanded intratumoral alpha and beta TCRs.

Specimen: lung tumor tissue, collected at surgery. The receptors were sampled from a male donor with early-stage non-small cell lung cancer.

Concerning this clonotype itself: With the library built for alpha chains, this beta chain is off target and its frequency is not meaningful. V gene TRBV5-1 combines with J gene TRBJ1-6; no firm D call. Trimming left V 4 bases short and J 0 bases short, with 8 bases between. In germline, CDR1 is SGHRS, CDR2 YFSETQ. This CDR3 contains 15 residues. CDR3: CASSPLGSYNSPLHF. The DNA for the CDR3 is TGCGCCAGCAGCCCATTGGGCTCCTATAATTCACCCCTCCACTTT.

This clonotype appeared many times. This beta chain is off target for a library built for alpha chains, so its abundance means little. V is TRBV29-1 and J is TRBJ1-1; the D is unclear. This CDR3 spans 15 amino acids. V shed 3 bases and J shed 1 base, with 15 bases lying between them. Germline V lookup: CDR1 SQVTM, CDR2 ANQGSEA. CDR3 DNA sequence: TGCAGCGTTGACCATACTCAGGCGAGGAACACTGAAGCTTTCTTT. Protein sequence: CSVDHTQARNTEAFF.

On this clonotype itself: With the library built for alpha chains, this beta chain is off target and its frequency is not meaningful. The rearrangement links TRBV7-9 to TRBJ2-7; D possibly corresponds to TRBD2 (6 bases). There are 15 residues in the CDR3. Germline V gene sequence: CDR1 SEHNR, CDR2 FQNEAQ (reference sequence). V shed 1 base and J shed 4 bases, with 14 bases lying between them. Here the CDR3 reads CASSLGRAGRYEQYF. DNA for the CDR3: TGTGCCAGCAGCTTAGGGCGGGCGGGACGATACGAGCAGTACTTC.

This clonotype is judged medium-sized (0.01 to 0.1%). Within a library made for alpha chains, this beta chain is off target, and its count is uninformative. This CDR3 reads CASSQDLGVEEKLFF. The CDR3 region has the DNA TGTGCCAGCAGCCAAGATCTAGGGGTGGAAGAAAAACTGTTTTTT. The V gene is TRBV3-1, the J gene TRBJ1-4; weak D call: TRBD1 (5 bases). The ends were cut back, 0 bases at V and 8 bases at J, with 13 bases in the middle. CDR3 length: 15 amino acids. CDR1 LGHDT and CDR2 YNNKEL come from the germline V gene (reference sequence).

This clonotype was detected only a few times. As an off-target read in a library built for alpha chains, this beta chain has a frequency of little significance. The rearrangement links TRBV7-8 to TRBJ1-1, with 9 positions matching TRBD1. Germline loops: CDR1 SGHVS, CDR2 FQNEAQ. CDR3 length: 16 residues. Trimming removed 4 bases from V and 2 bases from J; junction bases left unmatched: 8. In nucleotides, the CDR3 is TGTGCCAGCAGCTGGTGGGGACAGGGAGCCAACACTGAAGCTTTCTTT. It specifies CASSWWGQGANTEAFF.